The 30 T cell receptor beta chains presented below share a single source sample, sequenced in a study of PD-L1 blockade in urothelial cancer. Time point noted: peripheral blood 6 weeks after treatment start. Produced via immunoSEQ multiplex PCR; TCRdb's table is partial and in-frame only. This sample has over 20,000 clones, with around nine tenths found just once. The sequences come from PBMCs, collected around atezolizumab (anti-PD-L1) treatment. The source is a woman aged 55 to 70 with urothelial cancer.

Only one count was recorded for this clone. The germline gene is not matched at one end of the junction; a read error may be the cause. The chain couples TRBV6-5 to TRBJ1-2; D remains ambiguous. The CDR3 sequence is 16 residues long. Germline CDR1 reads MNHEY; CDR2 reads SVGAGI. The CDR3 loop reads CASSYSQLDNYYGCTF. CDR3 DNA: TGTGCCAGCAGTTACTCACAACTAGACAACTACTATGGCTGCACCTTC.

This chain joins TRBV6-5 and TRBJ1-2; D not resolved. Germline V gene sequence: CDR1 MNHEY, CDR2 SVGAGI. The V end was cut by 0 bases, the J end by 3 bases, with 14 bases between. The CDR3 totals 16 residues. DNA for the CDR3: TGTGCCAGCAGTTACTCACAACTAGACAACTACTATGGCTACACCTTC. It yields the protein CASSYSQLDNYYGYTF.

The J gene is TRBJ2-7, the V gene TRBV6-5; perhaps TRBD1 as D (5 bases). The CDR3 is 12 residues long. V dropped 6 bases and J dropped 5 bases, with 11 bases sitting between them. Germline CDR1 and CDR2: MNHEY and SVGAGI. CDR3 region: CASRPQGNEQYF. Written as DNA, the CDR3 is TGTGCCAGCAGACCTCAGGGTAACGAGCAGTACTTC.

The CDR3 loop reads CASSVAGLAGDEQFF. The CDR3 nucleotides read TGTGCCAGCAGCGTAGCCGGCCTAGCGGGCGATGAGCAGTTCTTC. The rearrangement joins TRBV9 to TRBJ2-1; TRBD2 agrees at 8 bases. CDR3 length: 15 amino acids. After removal of 0 bases from V and 8 bases from J, the junction contained 7 bases not matched to a gene. From germline, CDR1 is SGDLS and CDR2 YYNGEE.

The chain combines TRBV5-1 with TRBJ2-4, with TRBD2 identical over 14 bases. The CDR3 is 20 residues long. CDR1 is SGHRS, CDR2 YFSETQ, per germline. V gave up 6 bases and J gave up 0 bases; unmatched junction bases: 14. The CDR3: CASIGLAGGSPDLAKNIQYF. CDR3 coding DNA: TGCGCCAGCATAGGACTAGCGGGAGGAAGCCCAGACTTAGCCAAAAACATTCAGTACTTC.

This rearrangement joins TRBV27 to TRBJ2-7, with TRBD2 matching 8 bases. Germline CDR1 MNHEY, CDR2 SMNVEV (reference sequence). V lost 6 bases, J lost 0 bases, and 10 bases stayed unmatched. This CDR3 region has 16 residues. Written as DNA, the CDR3 is TGTGCCAGCAGAGCGGGCGCGGGGGGCTTCTCCTACGAGCAGTACTTC. Protein: CASRAGAGGFSYEQYF.

The J gene is TRBJ2-2, the V gene TRBV10-1, with D tentatively TRBD2 (5 bases). There are 15 residues in the CDR3. The ends were cut back, 3 bases at V and 7 bases at J, with 15 bases in the middle. CDR1 and CDR2 (germline): WNHNN, SYGVQD (reference sequence). CDR3 sequence reads: CASSEDYSSGGELFF. The CDR3 region has the DNA TGCGCCAGCAGTGAAGACTACAGTTCGGGCGGGGAGCTGTTTTTT.

The chain recombines TRBV19 with TRBJ1-5, with 8 bases identical to TRBD1. The CDR3 sequence is 15 residues long. The ends lost 4 bases at V and 7 bases at J; junction bases unmatched: 9. The germline CDR1 and CDR2 sequences are LNHDA and SQIVND (reference sequence). The CDR3 bases are TGTGCCAGTAGTACTCGGACAGGGCATGGCCAGCCCCAGCATTTT. Its translation: CASSTRTGHGQPQHF.

The chain joins TRBV28 to TRBJ2-3; D gene uncertain. The germline V gene encodes CDR1 MDHEN and CDR2 SYDVKM. The CDR3 covers 14 residues. Trimming cost V 3 bases and J 1 base, with 8 bases left between them. The CDR3 DNA reads TGTGCCAGCAGTTTTCTGAGCGGCACAGATACGCAGTATTTT. It specifies CASSFLSGTDTQYF.

This clone occurred once. The V gene is TRBV6-1, the J gene TRBJ2-7, with 8 bases fitting TRBD1. The CDR3 is made up of 13 amino acids. The ends lost 3 bases at V and 13 bases at J; junction bases unmatched: 11. Germline V gene lookup returns CDR1 MNHNS and CDR2 SASEGT. CDR3 residues: CASSESPGTGIYF. CDR3 bases: TGTGCCAGCAGTGAGTCCCCCGGGACAGGAATTTACTTC.

The CDR3 DNA reads TGCGCCAGCAGCCAAGGGGACAGGGGTTACGAGCAGTACTTC. Its translation: CASSQGDRGYEQYF. The chain has TRBV4-1 and TRBJ2-7, with 10 nucleotides matching TRBD1. The germline V gene encodes CDR1 MGHRA and CDR2 YSYEKL. V dropped 1 base and J dropped 4; count of bases not matched to a gene: 1. CDR3 size: 14 residues.

This chain joins TRBV6-1 and TRBJ2-7, with 8 nucleotides matching TRBD1. In germline, CDR1 is MNHNS, CDR2 SASEGT. The CDR3 is 14 residues long. The junction had 7 bases not matched to a gene; V was cut back by 6 bases and J by 3 bases. CDR3 region: CASSTGTGNYEQYF. CDR3 nucleotide sequence: TGTGCCAGCAGCACCGGGACAGGAAACTACGAGCAGTACTTC.

The chain carries TRBV12-5 and TRBJ2-5; weak D call: TRBD2 (6 bases). Trimming stripped 6 bases from V and 3 bases from J, with 11 bases between. The CDR3 totals 13 residues. Germline-derived CDR1 and CDR2 are LGHNT and FRNRAP. The CDR3 region is CASGGRGEETQYF. CDR3 coding DNA: TGTGCTAGTGGCGGGCGGGGAGAAGAGACCCAGTACTTC. The whole variable domain, filled in from reference TRBV12-5 and TRBJ2-5, reads DARVTQTPRHKVTEMGQEVTMRCQPILGHNTVFWYRQTMMQGLELLAYFRNRAPLDDSGMPKDRFSAEMPDATLATLKIQPSEPRDSAVYFCASGGRGEETQYFGPGTRLLVL.

V usage is TRBV4-3 and J usage is TRBJ1-1; D not resolved. The CDR3 extends over 14 amino acids. Germline loops: CDR1 LGHNA, CDR2 YSLEER. The V gene lost 0 bases and the J gene lost 5 bases, with 10 bases spanning the gap. This CDR3 reads CASSQDLGVTEAFF. As DNA, the CDR3 is TGCGCCAGCAGCCAAGATCTCGGGGTGACTGAAGCTTTCTTT.

This clone was observed once. The chain couples TRBV5-1 to TRBJ1-4; 9 bases line up with TRBD1. The ends lost 4 bases at V and 4 bases at J; junction bases unmatched: 11. This CDR3 region has 17 residues. Germline V CDR1 and CDR2: SGHRS, YFSETQ. Written as DNA, the CDR3 is TGCGCCAGCAGCCAGGGACAGGGCTCGTACGGTAATGAAAAACTGTTTTTT. As protein: CASSQGQGSYGNEKLFF.

The CDR3 spells CASSVEPALGGSYEQYF. Written as DNA, the CDR3 is TGTGCCAGCAGCGTAGAGCCAGCCTTGGGGGGGAGCTACGAGCAGTACTTC. The chain couples TRBV9 to TRBJ2-7; TRBD2 matches 7 bases. With V trimmed by 0 bases and J by 3 bases, 12 bases remained unmatched. From germline, CDR1 is SGDLS and CDR2 YYNGEE. This CDR3 contains 17 residues.

The chain couples TRBV4-3 to TRBJ2-7; 11 bases match TRBD1. This CDR3 is 14 amino acids long. Germline assignment: CDR1 LGHNA and CDR2 YSLEER. J was trimmed by 3 bases and V by 4 bases; bases with no gene match: 2. The CDR3 is CASSPGTGGYEQYF. DNA for the CDR3: TGCGCCAGCAGCCCCGGGACAGGGGGCTACGAGCAGTACTTC.

Only one count was recorded for this clone. V and J are TRBV4-1 and TRBJ1-6; D possibly corresponds to TRBD1 (6 bases). The V gene's germline CDR1 is MGHRA and CDR2 YSYEKL. V was pared by 0 bases and J by 6 bases, with 21 bases between. The CDR3 is 19 amino acids. The CDR3 sequence is CASSQDRQTGLGINSPLHF. CDR3 coding DNA: TGCGCCAGCAGCCAAGATCGGCAGACAGGCCTGGGGATTAATTCACCCCTCCACTTT.

V and J are TRBV6-6 and TRBJ1-2, with TRBD1 matching over 7 bases. Germline lookup yields CDR1 MNHNY and CDR2 SVGAGI (reference sequence). The CDR3 has 16 residues. V lost 10 bases to trimming and J lost 0 bases; unmatched junction nucleotides: 14. In DNA, the CDR3 is TGTGCCACCTTGACAGGGCGGCCGGGGACTAACTATGGCTACACCTTC. Residues: CATLTGRPGTNYGYTF.

The chain links TRBV4-1 to TRBJ2-7, with unresolved D. CDR3 length equals 13 residues. Trimming stripped 0 bases from V and 6 bases from J, with 9 bases between. CDR1 and CDR2 from the germline V gene are MGHRA and YSYEKL. The DNA for the CDR3 is TGCGCCAGCAGCCAAGAGGGTGGGCGCGAGCAGTACTTC. Protein: CASSQEGGREQYF.

The chain is built from TRBV14 and TRBJ2-3; D might be TRBD2 (6 bases). V was trimmed by 5 bases and J by 6 bases, leaving 18 bases between them. This CDR3 is 15 amino acids long. Germline-derived CDR1 and CDR2 are SGHDN and FVKESK. The CDR3 protein is CASSYGTSIGDTQYF. The DNA of the CDR3 is TGTGCCAGCAGCTACGGGACTTCGATCGGGGATACGCAGTATTTT.

V and J are TRBV7-3 and TRBJ1-1; D gene unclear. The CDR3 runs 13 residues. The germline gives CDR1 SGHTA, CDR2 FQGTGA. Trimming shortened V by 2 bases and J by 1 base, and 5 bases separated the two germline ends. CDR3 bases: TGTGCCAGCAGCTTACAGGAGAACACTGAAGCTTTCTTT. This gives the protein CASSLQENTEAFF. The variable domain in full, completed from reference TRBV7-3 and TRBJ1-1, reads GAGVSQTPSNKVTEKGKYVELRCDPISGHTALYWYRQSLGQGPEFLIYFQGTGAADDSGLPNDRFFAVRPEGSVSTLKIQRTERGDSAVYLCASSLQENTEAFFGQGTRLTVV.

This clone was recorded a few times. The gene calls are TRBV28 and TRBJ2-7; tentatively, D is TRBD1 (5 bases). Per the germline V gene, CDR1 is MDHEN and CDR2 is SYDVKM. CDR3 length: 14 amino acids. Trimming left V 5 bases short and J 3 bases short, with 14 bases between. In DNA form, the CDR3 reads TGTGCCAGCAGTCCCCCGGCAGGGATCTACGAGCAGTACTTC. Residues: CASSPPAGIYEQYF.

The chain links TRBV19 to TRBJ2-1; 7 nucleotides line up with TRBD2. This CDR3 is 16 amino acids long. The germline V gene encodes CDR1 LNHDA and CDR2 SQIVND (reference sequence). Trimming at V came to 5 bases and at J to 9 bases, leaving 16 bases not matched to a gene. CDR3 residues: CASSFTGTIRFGEQFF. The CDR3 nucleotides are TGTGCCAGTAGTTTTACCGGGACTATACGATTCGGTGAGCAGTTCTTC. Combining the CDR3 with reference TRBV19 and TRBJ2-1 gives the whole variable domain DGGITQSPKYLFRKEGQNVTLSCEQNLNHDAMYWYRQDPGQGLRLIYYSQIVNDFQKGDIAEGYSVSREKKESFPLTVTSAQKNPTAFYLCASSFTGTIRFGEQFFGPGTRLTVL.

The chain couples TRBV5-1 to TRBJ2-1; 8 bases map to TRBD1. The CDR3 is 16 amino acids. CDR1 SGHRS and CDR2 YFSETQ come from the germline V gene. V was pared by 0 bases and J by 9 bases, with 11 bases of the junction left unmatched. CDR3 coding DNA: TGCGCCAGCAGCTTGGCCAGGGTTCAGGGGGCCGGTGAGCAGTTCTTC. This gives the protein CASSLARVQGAGEQFF.

The V gene is TRBV4-3, the J gene TRBJ1-1, with 7 bases aligning to TRBD1. Looked up from germline, CDR1 is LGHNA and CDR2 is YSLEER. The CDR3 consists of 17 residues. V dropped 0 bases and J dropped 1; count of bases not matched to a gene: 8. CDR3 sequence: CASSQELGTVTNTEAFF. The CDR3 DNA reads TGCGCCAGCAGCCAAGAACTCGGGACAGTGACGAACACTGAAGCTTTCTTT.

The chain joins TRBV6-6 to TRBJ2-2; 7 positions agree with TRBD2. J lost 5 bases, V lost 8 bases, and 11 bases had no gene match. Looked up from germline, CDR1 is MNHNY and CDR2 is SVGAGI (reference sequence). The CDR3 contains 15 residues. The CDR3 coding sequence is TGTGCCAGCTCTTCTAGCGGAGGAAGGACCGGGGAGCTGTTTTTT. As protein: CASSSSGGRTGELFF.

The chain uses TRBV6-1 and TRBJ1-5; D may be TRBD1 (5 bases). Trimming left V 7 bases short and J 11 bases short, with 21 bases between. Per the germline V gene, CDR1 is MNHNS and CDR2 is SASEGT. The CDR3 contains 14 residues. CDR3 protein: CASTLTVMVLAQHF. The CDR3 DNA is TGTGCCAGCACCCTGACAGTTATGGTCTTAGCCCAGCATTTT.

This chain uses TRBV5-4 with TRBJ2-3, with D hard to call. V gave up 2 bases and J gave up 5 bases, with 15 bases separating them. This CDR3 contains 15 residues. Per the germline V gene, CDR1 is SGHNT and CDR2 is YYREEE (reference sequence). The CDR3 DNA reads TGTGCCAGCAGCTTAGGAACAGCACTGGGAGATACGCAGTATTTT. Encoded protein: CASSLGTALGDTQYF.

The chain has TRBV21-1 and TRBJ2-7; TRBD1 is the table's D call and was not checked against the DNA. TRBV21-1 is noted as a pseudogene. The CDR3 spans 14 residues. The CDR3 bases are TGTGCCAGCAGCAAAAGACAGGGATCCTACGAGCAGTACTTC. Amino acids: CASSKRQGSYEQYF.